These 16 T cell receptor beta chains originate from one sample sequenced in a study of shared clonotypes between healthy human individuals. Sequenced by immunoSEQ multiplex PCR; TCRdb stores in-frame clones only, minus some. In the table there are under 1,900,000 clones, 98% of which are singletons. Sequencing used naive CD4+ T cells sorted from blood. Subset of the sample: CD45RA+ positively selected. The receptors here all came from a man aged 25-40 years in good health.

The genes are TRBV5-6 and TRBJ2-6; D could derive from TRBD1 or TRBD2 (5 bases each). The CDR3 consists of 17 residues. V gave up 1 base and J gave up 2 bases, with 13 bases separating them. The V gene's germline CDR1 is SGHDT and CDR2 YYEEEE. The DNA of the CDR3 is TGTGCCAGCAGCTTGTCTGGGGACCTCACTGGGGCCAACGTCCTGACTTTC. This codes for CASSLSGDLTGANVLTF.

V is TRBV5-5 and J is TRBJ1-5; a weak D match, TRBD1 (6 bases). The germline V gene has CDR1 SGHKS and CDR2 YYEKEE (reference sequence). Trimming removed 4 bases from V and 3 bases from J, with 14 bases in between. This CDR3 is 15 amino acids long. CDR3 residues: CASSPVGGTNQPQHF. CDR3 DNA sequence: TGTGCCAGCAGCCCGGTTGGGGGCACCAATCAGCCCCAGCATTTT. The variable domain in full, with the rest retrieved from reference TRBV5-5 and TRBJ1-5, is DAGVTQSPTHLIKTRGQQVTLRCSPISGHKSVSWYQQVLGQGPQFIFQYYEKEERGRGNFPDRFSARQFPNYSSELNVNALLLGDSALYLCASSPVGGTNQPQHFGDGTRLSIL.

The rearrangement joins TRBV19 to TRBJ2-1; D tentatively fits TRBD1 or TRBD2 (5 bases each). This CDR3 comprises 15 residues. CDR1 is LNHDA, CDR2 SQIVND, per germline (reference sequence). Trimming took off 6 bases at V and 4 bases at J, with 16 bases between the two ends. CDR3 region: CASRGVGEPYNEQFF. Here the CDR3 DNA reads TGTGCCAGTAGGGGGGTGGGAGAGCCTTACAATGAGCAGTTCTTC.

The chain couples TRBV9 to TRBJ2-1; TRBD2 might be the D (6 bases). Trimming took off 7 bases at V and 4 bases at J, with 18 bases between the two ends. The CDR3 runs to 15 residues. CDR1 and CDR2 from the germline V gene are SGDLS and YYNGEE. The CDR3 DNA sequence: TGTGCCAGCCAAAAAACGGGAGACGGTTACAATGAGCAGTTCTTC. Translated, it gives CASQKTGDGYNEQFF. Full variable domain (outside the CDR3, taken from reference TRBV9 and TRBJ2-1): DSGVTQTPKHLITATGQRVTLRCSPRSGDLSVYWYQQSLDQGLQFLIQYYNGEERAKGNILERFSAQQFPDLHSELNLSSLELGDSALYFCASQKTGDGYNEQFFGPGTRLTVL.

CDR3 sequence (DNA): TGTGCCAGCAGCGGTCGAAATCAGCCCCAGCATTTT. Amino acids: CASSGRNQPQHF. The chain has TRBV7-9 and TRBJ1-5; D unresolved. Germline assignment: CDR1 SEHNR and CDR2 FQNEAQ (reference sequence). The CDR3 spans 12 residues. V lost 5 bases, J lost 4 bases, and 6 bases lay in between.

CDR3 nucleotide sequence: TGTGCCAGCAGCCGACTAGCGGGAGTGGGTAATGAGCAGTTCTTC. This encodes CASSRLAGVGNEQFF. V and J are TRBV11-2 and TRBJ2-1; 12 nucleotides align to TRBD2. The V gene's germline CDR1 is SGHAT and CDR2 FQNNGV. There are 15 residues in the CDR3. The ends lost 5 bases at V and 7 bases at J; junction bases unmatched: 6. Drawing the rest from reference TRBV11-2 and TRBJ2-1, the complete variable domain is EAGVAQSPRYKIIEKRQSVAFWCNPISGHATLYWYQQILGQGPKLLIQFQNNGVVDDSQLPKDRFSAERLKGVDSTLKIQPAKLEDSAVYLCASSRLAGVGNEQFFGPGTRLTVL.

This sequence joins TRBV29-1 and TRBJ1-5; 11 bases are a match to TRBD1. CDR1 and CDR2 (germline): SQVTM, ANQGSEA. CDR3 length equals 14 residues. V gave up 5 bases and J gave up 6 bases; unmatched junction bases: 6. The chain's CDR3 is CSVSGQGAGQPQHF. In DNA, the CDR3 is TGCAGCGTTTCAGGACAGGGGGCCGGTCAGCCCCAGCATTTT.

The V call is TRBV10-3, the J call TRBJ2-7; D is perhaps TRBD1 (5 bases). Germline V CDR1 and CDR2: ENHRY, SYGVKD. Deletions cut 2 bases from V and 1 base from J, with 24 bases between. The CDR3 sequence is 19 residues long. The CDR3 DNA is TGTGCCATCAGTGAGGTGGGGCTTGGGCAGGAACAGACTTCCTACGAGCAGTACTTC. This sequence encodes CAISEVGLGQEQTSYEQYF.

The CDR3 DNA follows: TGTGCCAGCAGTGACCAGAGGTCTGGGGCCAACGTCCTGACTTTC. Translation: CASSDQRSGANVLTF. The V gene is TRBV25-1, the J gene TRBJ2-6; D gene unclear. Germline V CDR1 and CDR2: MGHDK, SYGVNS. V shed 3 bases and J shed 1 base, with 7 bases lying between them. The CDR3 totals 15 residues.

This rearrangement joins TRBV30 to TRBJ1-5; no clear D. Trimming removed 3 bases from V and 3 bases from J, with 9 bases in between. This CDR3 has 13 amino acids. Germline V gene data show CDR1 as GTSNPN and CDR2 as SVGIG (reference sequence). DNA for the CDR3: TGTGCCTGGAGCCCTATAGCCAATCAGCCCCAGCATTTT. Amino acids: CAWSPIANQPQHF.

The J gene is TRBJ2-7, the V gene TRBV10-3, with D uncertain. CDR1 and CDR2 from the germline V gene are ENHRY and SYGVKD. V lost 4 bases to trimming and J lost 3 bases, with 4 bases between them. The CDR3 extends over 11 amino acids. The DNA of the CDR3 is TGTGCCATCAGTGTGGACTACGAGCAGTACTTC. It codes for CAISVDYEQYF.

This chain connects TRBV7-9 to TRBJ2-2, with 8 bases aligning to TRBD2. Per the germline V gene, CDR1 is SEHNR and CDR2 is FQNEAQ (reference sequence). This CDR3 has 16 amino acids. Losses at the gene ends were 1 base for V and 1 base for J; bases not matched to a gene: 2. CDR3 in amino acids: CASSLVSGGNTGELFF. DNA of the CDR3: TGTGCCAGCAGCTTAGTGAGCGGGGGGAACACCGGGGAGCTGTTTTTT.

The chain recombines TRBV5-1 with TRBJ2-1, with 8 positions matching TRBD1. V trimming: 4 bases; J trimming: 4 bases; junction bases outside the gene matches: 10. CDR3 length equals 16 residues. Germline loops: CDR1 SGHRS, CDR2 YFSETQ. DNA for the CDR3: TGCGCCAGCAGCCGGGGCATGACAGGGGTGTACAATGAGCAGTTCTTC. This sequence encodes CASSRGMTGVYNEQFF.

In DNA form, the CDR3 reads TGTGCCAGCAGCTTGGCCGGGAGGGCCTTGTGGGAGACCCAGTACTTC. Protein: CASSLAGRALWETQYF. The rearrangement links TRBV5-8 to TRBJ2-5, with 8 nucleotides matching TRBD2. The trim removed 0 bases at V and 5 bases at J, leaving 9 bases unmatched. CDR3 length: 16 amino acids. Germline V gene sequence: CDR1 SGHTS, CDR2 YDEGEE.

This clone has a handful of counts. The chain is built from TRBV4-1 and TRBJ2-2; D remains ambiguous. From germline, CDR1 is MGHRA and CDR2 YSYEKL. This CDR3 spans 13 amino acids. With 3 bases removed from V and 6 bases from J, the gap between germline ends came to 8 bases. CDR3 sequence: CASSHQLAGELFF. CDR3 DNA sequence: TGCGCCAGCAGCCATCAGTTAGCCGGGGAGCTGTTTTTT.

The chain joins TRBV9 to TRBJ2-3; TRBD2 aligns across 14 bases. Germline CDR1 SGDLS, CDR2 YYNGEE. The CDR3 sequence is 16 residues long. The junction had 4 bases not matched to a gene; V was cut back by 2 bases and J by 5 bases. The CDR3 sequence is CASSVLGLAGEDTQYF. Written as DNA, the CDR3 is TGTGCCAGCAGCGTCTTGGGACTAGCGGGAGAAGATACGCAGTATTTT. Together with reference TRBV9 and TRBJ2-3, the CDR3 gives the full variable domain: DSGVTQTPKHLITATGQRVTLRCSPRSGDLSVYWYQQSLDQGLQFLIQYYNGEERAKGNILERFSAQQFPDLHSELNLSSLELGDSALYFCASSVLGLAGEDTQYFGPGTRLTVL.